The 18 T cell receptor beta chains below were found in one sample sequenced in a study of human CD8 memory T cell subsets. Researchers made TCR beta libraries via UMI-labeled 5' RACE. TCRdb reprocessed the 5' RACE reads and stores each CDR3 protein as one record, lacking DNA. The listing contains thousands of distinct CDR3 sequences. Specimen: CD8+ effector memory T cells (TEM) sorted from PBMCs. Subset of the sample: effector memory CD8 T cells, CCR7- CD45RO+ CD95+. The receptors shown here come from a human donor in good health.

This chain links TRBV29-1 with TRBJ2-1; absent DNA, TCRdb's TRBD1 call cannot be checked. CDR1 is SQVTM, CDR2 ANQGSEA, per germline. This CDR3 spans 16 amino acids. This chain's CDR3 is CSVERQVWRSYNEQFF.

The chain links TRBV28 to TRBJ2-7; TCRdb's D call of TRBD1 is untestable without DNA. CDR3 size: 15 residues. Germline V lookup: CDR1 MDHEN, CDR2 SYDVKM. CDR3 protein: CASSPHTGVTYEQYF.

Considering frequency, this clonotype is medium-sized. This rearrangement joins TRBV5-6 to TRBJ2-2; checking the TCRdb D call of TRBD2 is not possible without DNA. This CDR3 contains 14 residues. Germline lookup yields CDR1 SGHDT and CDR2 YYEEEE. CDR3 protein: CASSEPRRTGELFF.

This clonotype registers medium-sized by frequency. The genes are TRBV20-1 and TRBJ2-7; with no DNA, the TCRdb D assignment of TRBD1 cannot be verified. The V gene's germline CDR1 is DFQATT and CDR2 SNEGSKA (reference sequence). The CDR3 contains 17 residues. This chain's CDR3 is CSALLAATRGFIYEQYF.

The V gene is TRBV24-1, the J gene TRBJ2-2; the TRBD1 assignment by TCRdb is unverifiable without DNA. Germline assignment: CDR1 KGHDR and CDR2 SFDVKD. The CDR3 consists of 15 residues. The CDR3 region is CATSDPNRETGELFF.

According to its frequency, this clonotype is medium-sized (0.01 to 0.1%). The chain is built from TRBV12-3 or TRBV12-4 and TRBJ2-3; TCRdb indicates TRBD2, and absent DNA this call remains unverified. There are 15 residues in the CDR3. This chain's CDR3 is CASTWASGFTDTQYF.

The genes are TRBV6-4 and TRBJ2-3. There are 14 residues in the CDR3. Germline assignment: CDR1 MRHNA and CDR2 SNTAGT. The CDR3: CASSDFPYTDTQYF.

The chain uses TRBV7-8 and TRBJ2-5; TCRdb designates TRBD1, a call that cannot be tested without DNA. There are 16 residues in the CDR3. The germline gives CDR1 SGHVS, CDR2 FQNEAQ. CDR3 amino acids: CASSTLAEYPLETQYF.

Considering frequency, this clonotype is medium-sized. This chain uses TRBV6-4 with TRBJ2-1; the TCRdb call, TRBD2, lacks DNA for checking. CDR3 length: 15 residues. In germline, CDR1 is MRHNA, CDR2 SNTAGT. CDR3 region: CASSEGTSGPNEQFF.

The CDR3 here is CASSLTGPTGELFF. The rearrangement joins TRBV12-3 or TRBV12-4 to TRBJ2-2; lacking DNA, the TRBD1 call made by TCRdb goes unchecked. The CDR3 covers 14 residues.

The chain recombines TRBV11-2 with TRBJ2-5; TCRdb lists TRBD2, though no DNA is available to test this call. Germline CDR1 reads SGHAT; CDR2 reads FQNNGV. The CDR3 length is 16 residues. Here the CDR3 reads CASSFYSSVEQETQYF.

The CDR3 reads CASSRWIGTAPLYEQYF. The genes are TRBV28 and TRBJ2-7; the D call from TCRdb, TRBD1, cannot be confirmed without DNA. The CDR3 spans 17 residues. Germline V CDR1 and CDR2: MDHEN, SYDVKM.

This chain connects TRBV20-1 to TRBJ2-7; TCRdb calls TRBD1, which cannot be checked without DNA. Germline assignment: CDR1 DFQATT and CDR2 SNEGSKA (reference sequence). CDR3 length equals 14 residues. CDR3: CSGRGTGLTYEQYF.

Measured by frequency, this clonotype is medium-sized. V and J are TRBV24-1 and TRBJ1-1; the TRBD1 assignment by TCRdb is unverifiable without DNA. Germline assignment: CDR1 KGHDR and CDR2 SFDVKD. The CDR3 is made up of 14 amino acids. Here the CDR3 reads CATRASGGDTEAFF.

This chain's CDR3 is CASRQQETQYF. This chain uses TRBV6-1 with TRBJ2-5. CDR3 length: 11 residues. Germline CDR1 and CDR2: MNHNS and SASEGT.

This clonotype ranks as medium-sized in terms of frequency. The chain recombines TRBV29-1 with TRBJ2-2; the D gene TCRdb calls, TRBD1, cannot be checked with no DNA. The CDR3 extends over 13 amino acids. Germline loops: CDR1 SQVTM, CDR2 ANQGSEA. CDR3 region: CSVEDRGTGELFF.

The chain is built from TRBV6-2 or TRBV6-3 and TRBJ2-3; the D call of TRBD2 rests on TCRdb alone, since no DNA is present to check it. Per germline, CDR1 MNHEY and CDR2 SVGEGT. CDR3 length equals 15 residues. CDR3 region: CASSLWEGTTDTQYF.

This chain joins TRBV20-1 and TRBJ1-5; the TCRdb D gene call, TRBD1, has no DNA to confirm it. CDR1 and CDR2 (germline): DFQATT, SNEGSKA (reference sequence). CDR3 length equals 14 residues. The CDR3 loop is CSAAGTGDYGPQHF.